This T cell receptor beta chain was sequenced for a study of PD-L1 blockade in urothelial cancer. Some clones are missing from TCRdb's copy, which holds only in-frame ones; the method was immunoSEQ multiplex PCR. The sample holds 20,000 to 30,000 clones, around 85% seen once. Germline V lookup: CDR1 MDHEN, CDR2 SYDVKM. V was shortened by 1 base and J by 2 bases, with 5 bases between the two germline ends. The CDR3 runs 13 residues. The sample was PBMCs, taken around atezolizumab (anti-PD-L1) treatment. The chain links TRBV28 to TRBJ2-5, with unresolved D. The TCR originated in a man aged 45 to 65 with urothelial cancer. The CDR3 DNA reads TGTGCCAGCAGTTTATCTAATCAAGAGACCCAGTACTTC. It codes for CASSLSNQETQYF.